This entry lists 2 T cell receptor beta chains sequenced from one sample in a study of cytomegalovirus exposure and HLA in healthy donors. 60 Vbeta and 13 Jbeta primers were used in PCR. Sequencing used immunoSEQ multiplex PCR; TCRdb keeps in-frame clones, though not all of them. The sample has 200,000 to 250,000 clones, roughly four fifths seen once. Source material: PBMCs. The receptor source for this set is a woman aged 40 to 55 in good health and CMV-seronegative.

This sequence joins TRBV29-1 and TRBJ2-7; perhaps TRBD2 as D (7 bases). Trimming took off 5 bases at V and 2 bases at J, with 16 bases between the two ends. The germline CDR1 and CDR2 sequences are SQVTM and ANQGSEA. This CDR3 comprises 14 residues. CDR3 sequence: CSVNGEGGTYEQYF. The CDR3 DNA reads TGCAGCGTTAACGGGGAGGGGGGCACCTACGAGCAGTACTTC.

V and J are TRBV5-5 and TRBJ1-3; maybe TRBD1 (5 bases). Germline V gene sequence: CDR1 SGHKS, CDR2 YYEKEE (reference sequence). The V end lost 2 bases, the J end lost 2 bases, and 20 bases lay between the germline ends. This CDR3 contains 18 residues. CDR3 loop: CASSFDAGLLEAGNTIYF. CDR3 coding DNA: TGTGCCAGCAGCTTCGATGCGGGACTCCTCGAAGCTGGAAACACCATATATTTT. Using reference TRBV5-5 and TRBJ1-3 for the parts outside the CDR3, the full variable domain is DAGVTQSPTHLIKTRGQQVTLRCSPISGHKSVSWYQQVLGQGPQFIFQYYEKEERGRGNFPDRFSARQFPNYSSELNVNALLLGDSALYLCASSFDAGLLEAGNTIYFGEGSWLTVV.